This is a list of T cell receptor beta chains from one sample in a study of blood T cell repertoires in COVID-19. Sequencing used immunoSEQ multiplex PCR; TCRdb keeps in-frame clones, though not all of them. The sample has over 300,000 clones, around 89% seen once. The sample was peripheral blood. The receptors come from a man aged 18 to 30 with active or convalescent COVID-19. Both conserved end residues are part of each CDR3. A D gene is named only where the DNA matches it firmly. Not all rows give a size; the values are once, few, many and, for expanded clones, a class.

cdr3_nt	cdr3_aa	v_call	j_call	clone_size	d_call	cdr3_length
TGCGCCAGCAGCCTGGCAGGGGGAAACACTGAAGCTTTCTTT	CASSLAGGNTEAFF	TRBV4-1	TRBJ1-1	few	TRBD1	14
TGTGCCAGCAGTTCGGCCGGGACAAGAGGCTACACCTTC	CASSSAGTRGYTF	TRBV27	TRBJ1-2	NA	NA	13
TGTGCCAGTAGTATAGGGCCCCAGACAGGGAAAACCTACAATGAGCAGTTCTTC	CASSIGPQTGKTYNEQFF	TRBV19	TRBJ2-1	NA	TRBD1	18
TGTGCCAGTAGTGGACAGGGGCCTCAGCCCCAGCATTTT	CASSGQGPQPQHF	TRBV19	TRBJ1-5	NA	TRBD1	13
TGTGCCAGCAGTTTTTCCGGGACTAGGGGGATCTCCTACGAGCAGTACTTC	CASSFSGTRGISYEQYF	TRBV28	TRBJ2-7	NA	TRBD2	17
TGCAGCGACGGACTAGCGGGGGATACGCAGTATTTT	CSDGLAGDTQYF	TRBV29-1	TRBJ2-3	NA	TRBD2	12
TGTGCCAGCACCGGGACAGGGGGTTCGAGCACTGAAGCTTTCTTT	CASTGTGGSSTEAFF	TRBV2	TRBJ1-1	NA	TRBD1	15
TGTGCCAGCAGTTTGTTCTTTGTGGCGGGAGGCTCCTACGAGCAGTACTTC	CASSLFFVAGGSYEQYF	TRBV27	TRBJ2-7	NA	TRBD2	17
TGCGCCAGCAGCCACAGGAACACGGGGAATCAGCCCCAGCATTTT	CASSHRNTGNQPQHF	TRBV4-1	TRBJ1-5	NA	NA	15
TGTGCCAGCAGTTTCTCGGGAGGACGCACAGATACGCAGTATTTT	CASSFSGGRTDTQYF	TRBV28	TRBJ2-3	NA	TRBD2	15
TGTGCCAGCACTACGGGCCAGGGAAATTCACCCCTCCACTTT	CASTTGQGNSPLHF	TRBV7-3	TRBJ1-6	NA	NA	14
TGTGCCATCAGGGGACAGCCGCAGGGAAATGAGCAGTTCTTC	CAIRGQPQGNEQFF	TRBV10-3	TRBJ2-1	NA	TRBD1	14
TGTGCCAGCAGTCCCCAAGCTTCCACCTACGAGCAGTACTTC	CASSPQASTYEQYF	TRBV27	TRBJ2-7	NA	NA	14
TGTGCCAGCTCGCCCGGGACTAGCGGTACCTACGAGCAGTACTTC	CASSPGTSGTYEQYF	TRBV18	TRBJ2-7	NA	TRBD2	15
TGCGCCAGCAGCCAAGACCTAGCGGGAGAAGGCGAGCAGTACTTC	CASSQDLAGEGEQYF	TRBV4-3	TRBJ2-7	once	TRBD2	15
TGTGCCACCAGTGAGGAGGACCCCTACGAGCAGTACTTC	CATSEEDPYEQYF	TRBV24-1	TRBJ2-7	NA	NA	13
TGTGCCAGCTCACCAGGGCGGGGGTTATACAATGAGCAGTTCTTC	CASSPGRGLYNEQFF	TRBV18	TRBJ2-1	NA	TRBD2	15
TGTGCCACCAGAGAAACAGGGGGGGATGACTCTGGAAACACCATATATTTT	CATRETGGDDSGNTIYF	TRBV15	TRBJ1-3	NA	TRBD1	17
TGTGCCACCCAAACAGGGGGCGTAGGCTACACCTTC	CATQTGGVGYTF	TRBV27	TRBJ1-2	NA	TRBD1	12
TGTGCCAGCAGCCCCGGACAGGGAAGTTCACCCCTCCACTTT	CASSPGQGSSPLHF	TRBV28	TRBJ1-6	NA	TRBD1	14
TGCAGTGCTGACAGGGGCGAGACCCAGTACTTC	CSADRGETQYF	TRBV20-1	TRBJ2-5	NA	TRBD1	11
TGCAGCGTTGGTTCCGGGGAGAATTCACCCCTCCACTTT	CSVGSGENSPLHF	TRBV29-1	TRBJ1-6	NA	NA	13
TGTGCCAGCCTTTCAGGGTCCGTTGAAAAACTGTTTTTT	CASLSGSVEKLFF	TRBV28	TRBJ1-4	few	NA	13
TGTGCCAGTAGTATCGCCGGGGACAGGGAGGACACCATATATTTT	CASSIAGDREDTIYF	TRBV19	TRBJ1-3	NA	TRBD1	15